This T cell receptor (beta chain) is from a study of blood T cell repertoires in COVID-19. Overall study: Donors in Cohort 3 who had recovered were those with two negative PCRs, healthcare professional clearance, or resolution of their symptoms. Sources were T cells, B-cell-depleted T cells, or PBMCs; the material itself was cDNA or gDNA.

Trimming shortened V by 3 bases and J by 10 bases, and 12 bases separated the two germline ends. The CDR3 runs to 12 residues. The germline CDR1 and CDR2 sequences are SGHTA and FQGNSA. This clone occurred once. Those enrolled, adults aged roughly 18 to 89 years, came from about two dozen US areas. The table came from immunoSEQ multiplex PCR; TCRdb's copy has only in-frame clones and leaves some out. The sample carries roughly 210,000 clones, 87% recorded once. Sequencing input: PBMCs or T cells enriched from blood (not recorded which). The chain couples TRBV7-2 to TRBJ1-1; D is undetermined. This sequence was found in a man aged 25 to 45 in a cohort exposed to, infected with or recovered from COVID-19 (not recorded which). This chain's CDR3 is CASSLDFSRAFF. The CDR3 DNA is TGTGCCAGCAGCTTGGACTTCTCGAGAGCTTTCTTT.